This T cell receptor (beta chain) originates from a study of cytomegalovirus exposure and HLA in healthy donors. Study results and limitations: Rarity held for most TCR sequences, but there were some public TCRs that occurred in many donors. Specificity for CMV antigens was confirmed in vitro for a few of the CMV-associated chains.

Turning to this clone: Its antigen is not known.

The CDR3 covers 15 residues. In germline, CDR1 is SGDLS, CDR2 YYNGEE. Trimming shortened V by 0 bases and J by 0 bases, and 9 bases separated the two germline ends. Use of 60 Vbeta and 13 Jbeta primers characterized the PCR. Here immunoSEQ multiplex PCR was the method, and the copy in TCRdb shows in-frame clones only, minus some. Among 100,000 to 150,000 clones listed, 66% were seen once. This sequence originates from a man between 18 and 29 years old in good health and CMV-seronegative. The sample comprised PBMCs. V and J are TRBV9 and TRBJ2-5, with D unclear. The CDR3 sequence: CASSVAVSYQETQYF. The CDR3 DNA reads as TGTGCCAGCAGCGTAGCGGTATCGTACCAAGAGACCCAGTACTTC.